The clone carrying this T cell receptor (beta chain) showed up just a few times. The target antigen is unknown. TCRdb independently ran MiXCR on the reads; one entry per CDR3 protein. Among hundreds of thousands of distinct CDR3 sequences listed, about 27% were seen once. The CDR3 length is 13 residues. Germline lookup yields CDR1 MNHEY and CDR2 SVGAGI. V gave up 0 bases and J gave up 13 bases, with 10 bases separating them. These data come from a study of T cell repertoires in cytomegalovirus infection. Study-wide context: CMV infection plus the matching HLA type was flagged by public TCR beta signatures.

Regarding the study as a whole: Dominating the ex vivo response were HLA-C-restricted CMV-specific TCR beta clonotypes.

This chain connects TRBV6-5 to TRBJ1-6; the D gene is possibly TRBD1 (5 bases). The sequences come from cultured PBMCs, collected from culture after CMV antigen stimulation. The TCR comes from a human donor in good health (CMV status not recorded). Some clones in this sample may be carry-over from other donors' samples. CDR3 protein: CASSYSGGAPLHF. The CDR3 DNA reads TGTGCCAGCAGTTACTCTGGAGGGGCCCCCCTCCACTTT.